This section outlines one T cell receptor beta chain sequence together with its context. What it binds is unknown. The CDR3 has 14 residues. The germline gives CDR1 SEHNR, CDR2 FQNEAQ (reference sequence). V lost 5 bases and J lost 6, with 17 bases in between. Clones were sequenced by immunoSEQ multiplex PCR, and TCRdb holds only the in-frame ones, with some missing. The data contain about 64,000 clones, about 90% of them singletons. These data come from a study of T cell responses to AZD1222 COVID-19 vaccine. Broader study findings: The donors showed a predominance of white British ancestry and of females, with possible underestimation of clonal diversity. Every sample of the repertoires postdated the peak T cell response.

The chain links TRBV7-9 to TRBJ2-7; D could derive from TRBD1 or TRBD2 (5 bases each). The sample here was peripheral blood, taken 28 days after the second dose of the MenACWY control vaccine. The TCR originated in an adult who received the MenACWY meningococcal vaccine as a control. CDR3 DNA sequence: TGTGCCAGCAGCCTAGGACCGGGGACGGGCGAGCAGTACTTC. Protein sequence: CASSLGPGTGEQYF.